The 15 T cell receptor beta chains in this list originate from one sample, sequenced in a study of blood T cells in healthy people across ages. Then a second PCR, running roughly 7 to 11 cycles, was carried out with a sample-barcoded 5' primer and a J-beta primer mix. One entry per CDR3 protein, called by TCRdb with MiXCR from the 5' RACE reads. The data show some 560,000 distinct CDR3 sequences, roughly a quarter seen once. This same sample was also part of a study on T cells of mothers and their children.

Material: blood. The origin of the receptors is a boy under 10 years old in good health.

This clonotype came up a few times. V usage is TRBV11-1 and J usage is TRBJ2-5; D might be TRBD2 (6 bases). CDR3 size: 16 residues. V was cut by 4 bases and J by 2 bases, with 17 bases left in between. CDR1 and CDR2 from the germline V gene are SGHAT and FQDESV (reference sequence). The CDR3 bases are TGTGCCAGCAGCTCGAATCCGGGACTTCTTCAAGAGACCCAGTACTTC. Its translation: CASSSNPGLLQETQYF.

This clonotype appeared a few times. The junction and the germline gene differ at one end; a read error may be behind it. The chain has TRBV5-1 and TRBJ2-1; 9 nucleotides line up with TRBD2. This CDR3 is 17 amino acids long. CDR1 and CDR2 from the germline V gene are SGHRS and YFSETQ. CDR3 sequence reads: CASSLAPTSGSYNERFF. DNA for the CDR3: TGCGCCAGCAGCTTGGCCCCGACTAGCGGTTCCTACAATGAGCGGTTCTTC.

There are a few counts of this clonotype. V is TRBV6-5 and J is TRBJ2-6; D uncertain. The CDR3 spans 17 residues. Germline V gene data show CDR1 as MNHEY and CDR2 as SVGAGI. Trimming pared 0 bases from V and 0 bases from J, leaving 9 bases between. CDR3 sequence: CASSYSRRSSGANVLTF. CDR3 DNA sequence: TGTGCCAGCAGTTACTCGCGACGGAGCTCTGGGGCCAACGTCCTGACTTTC.

The chain employs TRBV12-3 or TRBV12-4 and TRBJ2-7; 10 positions match TRBD1. This CDR3 region has 13 residues. V trimming: 5 bases; J trimming: 10 bases; junction bases outside the gene matches: 8. The CDR3 DNA reads TGTGCCAGCAGTCCCGGGACAGGGGTCTCTCAGTACTTC. Amino acid sequence: CASSPGTGVSQYF.

The gene calls are TRBV6-2 or TRBV6-3 and TRBJ1-1, with 7 bases lining up with TRBD1. Germline V gene lookup returns CDR1 MNHEY and CDR2 SVGEGT. This CDR3 has 13 amino acids. J was trimmed by 5 bases and V by 7 bases; bases with no gene match: 7. The CDR3 loop reads CASTNRGYTEAFF. In nucleotides, the CDR3 is TGTGCCAGCACCAACAGGGGTTATACTGAAGCTTTCTTT.

A few counts support this clonotype. The chain carries TRBV19 and TRBJ2-5; 9 bases fit TRBD2. The DNA end favors TRBJ2-1, so the J call may be wrong. The V gene's germline CDR1 is LNHDA and CDR2 SQIVND (reference sequence). CDR3 length equals 13 residues. This chain's CDR3 is CASSDSGRFGQFF. The CDR3 DNA follows: TGTGCCAGTAGTGATAGCGGGAGATTTGGCCAGTTCTTC.

This rearrangement joins TRBV7-2 to TRBJ2-2; D call uncertain. Germline V gene sequence: CDR1 SGHTA, CDR2 FQGNSA. V was shortened by 9 bases and J by 1 base, with 12 bases between the two germline ends. The CDR3 is 14 residues long. The CDR3 DNA reads TGTGCCAGTCAGTTAGGTCTGAACACCGGGGAGCTGTTTTTT. Protein product: CASQLGLNTGELFF.

The rearrangement joins TRBV7-3 to TRBJ2-1; 7 bases match TRBD1. CDR3 size: 15 residues. Per germline, CDR1 SGHTA and CDR2 FQGTGA. V was clipped by 6 bases and J by 2 bases; unmatched bases: 7. CDR3 sequence (DNA): TGTGCCAGCAGTCAAGGACAGGTCACCTACAATGAGCAGTTCTTC. The encoded protein is CASSQGQVTYNEQFF.

The chain joins TRBV3-1 to TRBJ2-5; D may match TRBD1 or TRBD2 (7 bases each). CDR3 length: 12 amino acids. Looked up from germline, CDR1 is LGHDT and CDR2 is YNNKEL (reference sequence). V dropped 4 bases and J dropped 13 bases, with 16 bases sitting between them. The CDR3 DNA follows: TGTGCCAGCAGCCCTGGGGAGCGGGACAGGTACTTC. This codes for CASSPGERDRYF.

This clonotype was observed a handful of times. This rearrangement joins TRBV11-2 to TRBJ2-1; the match to TRBD2 covers 10 bases. Germline lookup yields CDR1 SGHAT and CDR2 FQNNGV. The CDR3 extends over 18 amino acids. The V and J ends lost 6 bases and 7 bases, in that order; junction bases with no gene match: 18. Here the CDR3 DNA reads TGTGCCAGCAGTCCGGACCAACTCAGTGCTAGCGGGGGAAATGAGCAGTTCTTC. Translating it yields CASSPDQLSASGGNEQFF.

This clonotype was counted ten times or more. This chain connects TRBV28 to TRBJ2-7, with D possibly TRBD1 on 5 matching bases. Germline assignment: CDR1 MDHEN and CDR2 SYDVKM. The CDR3 runs 13 residues. With 2 bases removed from V and 2 bases from J, the gap between germline ends came to 7 bases. The CDR3: CASSLGAAYEQYF. The CDR3 DNA reads TGTGCCAGCAGTTTAGGGGCCGCCTACGAGCAGTACTTC.

The chain joins TRBV30 to TRBJ2-1; 8 bases are a match to TRBD1. V lost 3 bases and J lost 4; bases outside the gene matches: 11. Germline values: CDR1 GTSNPN, CDR2 SVGIG (reference sequence). This CDR3 has 16 amino acids. CDR3 loop: CAWRTPWTGRYNEQFF. DNA for the CDR3: TGTGCCTGGAGGACCCCTTGGACAGGGAGATACAATGAGCAGTTCTTC.

This clonotype was seen a handful of times. The chain links TRBV28 to TRBJ2-5, with TRBD2 matching over 13 bases. With V trimmed by 6 bases and J by 2 bases, 9 bases remained unmatched. This CDR3 is 17 amino acids long. In germline, CDR1 is MDHEN, CDR2 SYDVKM. The CDR3 nucleotides are TGTGCCAGCAGAGAACCGGGACTAGCGGGGCCGCAAGAGACCCAGTACTTC. Translation gives CASREPGLAGPQETQYF.

This clonotype was observed a few times. The genes are TRBV7-9 and TRBJ1-1; 9 bases are shared with TRBD1. Per the germline V gene, CDR1 is SEHNR and CDR2 is FQNEAQ (reference sequence). The CDR3 spans 15 residues. J gave up 3 bases and V 5 bases, and 7 bases lay outside the gene matches. CDR3 protein: CASSGTGGRDTEAFF. For the CDR3, the DNA is TGTGCCAGCAGCGGTACAGGGGGCCGGGACACTGAAGCTTTCTTT.

V and J are TRBV20-1 and TRBJ2-2; 7 nucleotides line up with TRBD2. With 1 base clipped from V and 0 bases from J, the junction kept 2 bases outside the gene matches. The V gene's germline CDR1 is DFQATT and CDR2 SNEGSKA (reference sequence). This CDR3 is 15 amino acids long. The CDR3 nucleotides read TGCAGTGCTAGAGCCAGCGGGGCGAACACCGGGGAGCTGTTTTTT. Translated, it gives CSARASGANTGELFF.